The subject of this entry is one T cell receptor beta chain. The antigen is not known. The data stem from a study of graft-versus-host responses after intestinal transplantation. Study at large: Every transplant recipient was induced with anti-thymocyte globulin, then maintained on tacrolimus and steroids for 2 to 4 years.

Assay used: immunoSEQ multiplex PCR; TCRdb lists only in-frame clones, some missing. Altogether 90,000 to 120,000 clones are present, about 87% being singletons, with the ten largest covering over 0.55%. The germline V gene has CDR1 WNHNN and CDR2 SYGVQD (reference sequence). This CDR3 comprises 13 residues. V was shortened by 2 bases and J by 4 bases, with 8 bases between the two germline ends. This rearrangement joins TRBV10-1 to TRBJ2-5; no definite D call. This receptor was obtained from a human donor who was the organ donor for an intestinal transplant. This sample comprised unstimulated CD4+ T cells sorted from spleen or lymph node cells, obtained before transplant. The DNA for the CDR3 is TGCGCCAGCAGTGAGGGAGTTTCAGAGACCCAGTACTTC. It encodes CASSEGVSETQYF.